The 25 T cell receptor beta chains below were found in one sample sequenced in a study of CD8+ T cells in alopecia areata. Extraction and reverse transcription of RNA yielded cDNA as the sequencing template. Sequencing used immunoSEQ multiplex PCR; TCRdb keeps in-frame clones, though not all of them. Sampling found about 1,600 clones, none seen once. Time point specified: mouse skin at time of skin grafting. Source: skin, taken at week 0. The receptors were gathered from a C3H/HeJ mouse with alopecia areata. The strain is characterized by the MHC haplotype H2-k.

This clone ranks as medium-sized. Gene names are the mouse ones. The read falls 4 residues short of the CDR3 end, and the missing part is taken from the germline J gene. The V gene is TRBV29, the J gene TRBJ1-2, with 8 bases lining up with TRBD1. V lost 3 bases and J lost 3; bases outside the gene matches: 6. Germline assignment: CDR1 MSHET and CDR2 SYDVDS. This CDR3 has 15 residues. The CDR3 bases that were read are TGTGCTAGCAGTTTTGGCCCACAGGGGGACTCC. Its translation: CASSFGPQGDS. Given in full, the CDR3 is CASSFGPQGDSDYTF.

This clone was seen ten or more times. These gene names are mouse names. Read coverage stops 4 residues before the CDR3 terminus; the germline J gene supplies the remainder. V gene TRBV14 combines with J gene TRBJ2-4, with D possibly being TRBD2 (7 bases). CDR3 length equals 14 residues. Germline lookup yields CDR1 SGHDT and CDR2 FRDEAV. V lost 0 bases and J 2 bases, leaving 7 bases between the germline ends. The CDR3 protein is CASSFWGAQNTLYF. CDR3 bases read: TGTGCCAGCAGTTTCTGGGGGGCTCAAAAC.

This clone is medium-sized within its sample. The gene names here belong to mouse. Read sequence stops 4 residues before the CDR3 end, and the germline J gene provides the missing end. The gene calls are TRBV13-1 and TRBJ2-5; 7 nucleotides match TRBD2. This CDR3 contains 15 residues. Losses at the gene ends were 0 bases for V and 2 bases for J; bases not matched to a gene: 3. Germline V gene sequence: CDR1 NSHNY, CDR2 SYGAGN. Here the CDR3 reads CASSDVAGGQDTQYF. The CDR3 bases that were read are TGTGCCAGCAGTGATGTGGCTGGGGGCCAAGAC.

By sample share, this clone is medium-sized (0.01 to 0.1%). Gene and germline names: mouse. The CDR3 end is not reached by the read, which stops 4 residues before it; the germline J gene fills it in. The rearrangement links TRBV19 to TRBJ2-7, with 7 nucleotides matching TRBD1. Germline CDR1 FNHDT, CDR2 SITEND (reference sequence). This CDR3 contains 14 residues. V lost 3 bases and J lost 0; bases outside the gene matches: 3. The covered CDR3 bases are TGTGCCAGCAGTACCGACAGGGTCTCCTAT. Its translation: CASSTDRVSY. The full CDR3 sequence reads CASSTDRVSYEQYF.

This clone was observed at least ten times. The gene names here belong to mouse. The read ends 4 residues shy of where the CDR3 ends; the end is completed using the germline J gene. The rearrangement links TRBV13-2 to TRBJ2-1, with TRBD2 matching 7 bases. V shed 1 base and J 4 bases; nucleotides not matched to a gene: 5. Germline V gene data show CDR1 as NNHNN and CDR2 as SYGAGS (reference sequence). This CDR3 is built from 15 residues. This chain's CDR3 is CASGDRLGEYAEQFF. The covered CDR3 bases are TGTGCCAGCGGTGATCGGCTGGGGGAGTATGCT.

This clone is labeled as medium-sized (0.01 to 0.1%). Germline and genes here are mouse. The read comes to an end 4 residues before the CDR3 does, leaving the germline J gene to fill in the end. The V call is TRBV12-2, the J call TRBJ2-2; TRBD2 matches at 13 bases. There are 19 residues in the CDR3. Germline-derived CDR1 and CDR2 are SGHLS and HYDKME. V gave up 0 bases and J gave up 0 bases; unmatched junction bases: 6. CDR3 DNA, as far as it was read: TGTGCCAGCTCTCTCCCTCGGGACTGGGGGGGGGCAAACACCGGG. Protein: CASSLPRDWGGANTG. In full, the CDR3 reads CASSLPRDWGGANTGQLYF.

This clone has a handful of counts. Gene names are mouse gene names. From the germline J gene comes the end of the CDR3, since the read stops 4 residues before it. This chain joins TRBV5 and TRBJ2-3; 8 bases are a match to TRBD1. V trimming: 0 bases; J trimming: 1 base; junction bases outside the gene matches: 3. CDR3 size: 16 residues. Germline V gene data show CDR1 as LGHNA and CDR2 as YNLKQL (reference sequence). CDR3 DNA, as far as it was read: TGTGCCAGCAGCCAAGACGTGGGACAGGGTGCAGAA. This codes for CASSQDVGQGAE. The whole CDR3 is CASSQDVGQGAETLYF.

As for this clone: Mouse gene names apply. With the read ending 4 residues before the CDR3 end, the germline J gene is used to fill in that end. This chain connects TRBV4 to TRBJ2-7; unclear D gene. V lost 6 bases and J lost 0, with 12 bases in between. Germline assignment: CDR1 LGHDT and CDR2 YNNKQL (reference sequence). The CDR3 spans 14 residues. The CDR3 DNA, read in part, is TGTGCCAGCAGGAGCCGCCAGAGCTCCTAT. Translated: CASRSRQSSY. The entire CDR3 sequence reads CASRSRQSSYEQYF.

By its share, this clone is medium-sized. All gene names here are mouse names. The CDR3 is cut off 4 residues early in the read; its end comes from the germline J gene. The J gene is TRBJ2-1, the V gene TRBV14, with 8 bases lining up with TRBD2. The CDR3 is 13 amino acids. The germline gives CDR1 SGHDT, CDR2 FRDEAV. V shed 4 bases, J shed 6 bases, and the junction held 3 bases outside the gene matches. CDR3 amino acids: CASSLDWGAEQFF. The CDR3 bases that were read are TGTGCCAGCAGTCTCGACTGGGGTGCT.

By share, this clone ranks as medium-sized. Genes and germline come from the mouse. The DNA ends 4 residues before the CDR3 does, and the rest of the CDR3 is filled in from the germline J gene. The chain combines TRBV19 with TRBJ1-1, with 8 bases matching TRBD1. This CDR3 spans 14 amino acids. Germline values: CDR1 FNHDT, CDR2 SITEND (reference sequence). V shed 4 bases, J shed 0 bases, and the junction held 2 bases outside the gene matches. This CDR3 is CASSSDRANTEVFF. CDR3 bases read: TGTGCCAGCAGTTCGGACAGGGCAAACACA.

By share, this clone counts as medium-sized. The gene names here belong to mouse. The CDR3 is cut off 4 residues early in the read; its end comes from the germline J gene. The chain has TRBV13-2 and TRBJ2-1; 13 bases are shared with TRBD2. This CDR3 comprises 16 residues. Trimming cost V 3 bases and J 0 bases; bases outside gene matches: 0. Germline V gene sequence: CDR1 NNHNN, CDR2 SYGAGS (reference sequence). The sequenced CDR3 bases are TGTGCCAGCGGTGGGGACTGGGGGGGTAACTATGCT. Its translation is CASGGDWGGNYA. The full CDR3 is CASGGDWGGNYAEQFF.

This clone has more than one count but fewer than ten. Any gene name here is a mouse gene name. The read falls 4 residues short of the CDR3 end, and the missing part is taken from the germline J gene. The J gene is TRBJ2-2, the V gene TRBV31, with 10 positions matching TRBD2. In germline, CDR1 is GKSSPN, CDR2 SITVG. This CDR3 comprises 16 residues. V was clipped by 0 bases and J by 2 bases; unmatched bases: 3. The chain's CDR3 is CAWSLVWGGNTGQLYF. The covered CDR3 bases are TGTGCCTGGAGTCTTGTCTGGGGGGGCAACACCGGG. Looking up the rest from reference TRBV31 and TRBJ2-2 gives the full variable domain: AQTIHQWPVAEIKAVGSPLSLGCTIKGKSSPNLYWYWQATGGTLQQLFYSITVGQVESVVQLNLSASRPKDDQFILSTEKLLLSHSGFYLCAWSLVWGGNTGQLYFGEGSKLTVL.

This clone rates as medium-sized (0.01 to 0.1%). Gene and germline names: mouse. The read stops 4 residues short of the end of the CDR3; the missing end is completed from the germline J gene. The genes are TRBV3 and TRBJ2-7; 10 positions agree with TRBD1. Germline loops: CDR1 SNHLY, CDR2 FYNGKV (reference sequence). This CDR3 is 14 amino acids long. J gave up 3 bases and V 4 bases, and 3 bases lay outside the gene matches. CDR3 protein: CASSSRDRGYEQYF. CDR3 DNA (partial): TGTGCCAGCAGCTCCCGGGACAGGGGCTAT.

In this sample, this clone turned up a few times. Gene names are mouse gene names. The read ends 4 residues before the CDR3 terminus; that terminus is restored from the germline J gene. Other DNA sequences of this sample code for an identical CDR3. V is TRBV29 and J is TRBJ1-2; tentative D call: TRBD1 (6 bases). This CDR3 is built from 14 residues. Germline values: CDR1 MSHET, CDR2 SYDVDS. V was cut by 5 bases and J by 0 bases, with 10 bases left in between. The CDR3 spells CASSPDRANSDYTF. The CDR3 bases that were read are TGTGCTAGCAGTCCGGACAGAGCAAACTCC.

This clone is medium-sized in the sample. The genes and germline here are from mouse. The CDR3 loop reads CASSAQGTYNSPLYF. CDR3 DNA, as far as it was read: TGTGCCAGCAGTGCCCAGGGAACCTATAATTCGCCC. V is TRBV13-3 and J is TRBJ1-6, with D possibly TRBD1 on 5 matching bases. The read terminates 3 residues before the CDR3 end, so the remaining end is supplied by the germline J gene. TRBJ1-6 counts as an open reading frame of uncertain function. Trimming took off 3 bases at V and 2 bases at J, with 9 bases between the two ends. The CDR3 totals 15 residues. Germline loops: CDR1 NNHDY, CDR2 SYVADS.

Judged by abundance, this clone is medium-sized. The gene symbols are mouse symbols. The CDR3 end lies 4 residues beyond the end of the read and is filled in from the germline J gene. The chain is built from TRBV19 and TRBJ2-7, with 14 bases fitting TRBD2. V shed 6 bases and J 3 bases; nucleotides not matched to a gene: 2. CDR1 and CDR2 from the germline V gene are FNHDT and SITEND (reference sequence). The CDR3 consists of 14 residues. The sequenced part of the CDR3 DNA is TGTGCCAGCAAGGGACTGGGGGGGCTCTAT. Translating it yields CASKGLGGLY. The full CDR3 sequence reads CASKGLGGLYEQYF.

The table lists this clone with many counts. Gene names and germline match the mouse. CDR3 loop: CASSHALGGYEQYF. CDR3 DNA (partial): TGTGCCAGCTCTCACGCACTGGGGGGGTAT. V usage is TRBV12-1 and J usage is TRBJ2-7; 10 nucleotides align to TRBD2. The read terminates 4 residues ahead of where the CDR3 ends, so the germline J gene completes it. The CDR3 runs to 14 residues. Germline lookup yields CDR1 SGHSN and CDR2 HYEKVE.

This clone appeared many times. Genes and germline come from the mouse. The CDR3 end lies 4 residues beyond the end of the read and is filled in from the germline J gene. The gene calls are TRBV26 and TRBJ1-2; D possibly corresponds to TRBD1 (5 bases). V was shortened by 2 bases and J by 1 base, with 8 bases between the two germline ends. This CDR3 region has 14 residues. Germline CDR1 is KGHPV and CDR2 is FQNQEV (reference sequence). The covered CDR3 bases are TGTGCCAGCAGTCTGGGACAAAAAAACTCC. As protein: CASSLGQKNS. In full, the CDR3 is CASSLGQKNSDYTF. Drawing the rest from reference TRBV26 and TRBJ1-2, the complete variable domain is NSKVIQTPRYLVKGQGQKAKMRCIPEKGHPVVFWYQQNKNNEFKFLINFQNQEVLQQIDMTEKRFSAECPSNSPCSLEIQSSEAGDSALYLCASSLGQKNSDYTFGSGTRLLVI.

This clone is labeled as medium-sized. Genes and germline come from the mouse. Coverage ceases 4 residues before the CDR3 finishes, and the germline J gene fills in the end. This chain connects TRBV5 to TRBJ1-2; D is perhaps TRBD1 (5 bases). V lost 0 bases, J lost 0 bases, and 11 bases lay in between. CDR1 is LGHNA and CDR2 is YNLKQL in the germline V gene (reference sequence). This CDR3 spans 16 amino acids. This CDR3 is CASSQEIDSTNSDYTF. The CDR3 DNA, read in part, is TGTGCCAGCAGCCAAGAAATAGACAGTACAAACTCC.

In this sample, this clone is medium-sized. Gene names refer to mouse genes. The DNA ends 4 residues before the CDR3 does, and the rest of the CDR3 is filled in from the germline J gene. This chain connects TRBV19 to TRBJ2-5; 8 bases match TRBD1. This CDR3 has 13 residues. The junction had 1 base not matched to a gene; V was cut back by 4 bases and J by 3 bases. CDR1 is FNHDT and CDR2 is SITEND in the germline V gene (reference sequence). The CDR3 bases that were read are TGTGCCAGCAGTCGGGACAGGCAAGAC. Translated, it gives CASSRDRQD. The CDR3 in its entirety is CASSRDRQDTQYF.

This clone is categorized as medium-sized. Any gene name here is a mouse gene name. CDR3 sequence reads: CASSQDPGLQDTQYF. CDR3 DNA, as far as it was read: TGTGCCAGCAGCCAAGACCCGGGACTACAAGAC. This rearrangement joins TRBV5 to TRBJ2-5; possible D gene TRBD2, 6 bases. The CDR3 end is not reached by the read, which stops 4 residues before it; the germline J gene fills it in. Germline CDR1 and CDR2: LGHNA and YNLKQL (reference sequence). The CDR3 runs to 15 residues. The ends were cut back, 0 bases at V and 3 bases at J, with 10 bases in the middle.

Within the sample, this clone is medium-sized. Germline and genes here are mouse. The read finishes 4 residues shy of the CDR3 end, and the germline J gene is used to complete it. This sequence joins TRBV5 and TRBJ2-7; 11 bases line up with TRBD2. The CDR3 length is 16 residues. CDR1 is LGHNA, CDR2 YNLKQL, per germline (reference sequence). The part of the CDR3 DNA that was read is TGTGCCAGCAGCCAAGATAAAGGGGACTGGGGGTAT. Protein product: CASSQDKGDWGY. The full CDR3 protein is CASSQDKGDWGYEQYF.

By share, this clone ranks as medium-sized. The genes are named according to mouse. The CDR3 extends 4 residues past the end of the read, so its final part is completed from the germline J gene. V usage is TRBV13-1 and J usage is TRBJ2-5; D possibly corresponds to TRBD2 (5 bases). Trimming took off 3 bases at V and 2 bases at J, with 7 bases between the two ends. The CDR3 consists of 13 residues. CDR1 and CDR2 (germline): NSHNY, SYGAGN. The sequenced CDR3 bases are TGTGCCAGCAGTGTTGGGGTCCAAGAC. This translates into CASSVGVQD. The full CDR3 protein is CASSVGVQDTQYF.

In its sample, this clone is medium-sized. Mouse names are used for the genes. The read finishes 4 residues shy of the CDR3 end, and the germline J gene is used to complete it. The J gene is TRBJ1-1, the V gene TRBV13-1; D gene unclear. Germline V gene sequence: CDR1 NSHNY, CDR2 SYGAGN. CDR3 length: 13 amino acids. Trimming removed 2 bases from V and 0 bases from J, with 5 bases in between. The CDR3 loop is CASSDSSNTEVFF. CDR3 DNA, as far as it was read: TGTGCCAGCAGTGACAGCTCAAACACA.

This clone was detected many times. Gene names and germline refer to mouse. The sequence runs out 4 residues before the end of the CDR3; the remainder is reconstructed from the germline J gene. The chain links TRBV13-2 to TRBJ2-1, with 11 bases matching TRBD2. The trim removed 3 bases at V and 3 bases at J, leaving 2 bases unmatched. The CDR3 consists of 15 residues. Germline V gene sequence: CDR1 NNHNN, CDR2 SYGAGS (reference sequence). CDR3 amino acids: CASGAGTGGYAEQFF. The covered CDR3 bases are TGTGCCAGCGGTGCCGGGACTGGGGGCTATGCT.